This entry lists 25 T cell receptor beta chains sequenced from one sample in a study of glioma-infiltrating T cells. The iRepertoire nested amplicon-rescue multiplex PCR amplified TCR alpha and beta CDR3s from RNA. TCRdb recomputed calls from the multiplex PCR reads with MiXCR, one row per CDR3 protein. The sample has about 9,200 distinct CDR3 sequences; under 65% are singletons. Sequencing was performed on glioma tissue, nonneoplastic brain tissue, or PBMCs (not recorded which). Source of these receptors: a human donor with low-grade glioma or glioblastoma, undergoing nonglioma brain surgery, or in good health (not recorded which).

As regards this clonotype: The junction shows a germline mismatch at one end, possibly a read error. CDR3 sequence reads: CVSSQDFREGLHEKLFF. In DNA, the CDR3 is TGCGTCAGCAGCCAAGATTTCCGGGAAGGGCTACATGAAAAACTGTTTTTT. The V call is TRBV4-1, the J call TRBJ1-4; D remains ambiguous. Germline CDR1 is MGHRA and CDR2 is YSYEKL. There are 17 residues in the CDR3.

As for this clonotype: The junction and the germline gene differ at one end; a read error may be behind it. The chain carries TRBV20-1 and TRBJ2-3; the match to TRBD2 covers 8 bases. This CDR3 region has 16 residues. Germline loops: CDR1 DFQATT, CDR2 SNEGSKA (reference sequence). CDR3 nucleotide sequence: TGCAGTGCTAGAGATCAGAATAGCGGGGATACAGATAAGCAGTATTTT. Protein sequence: CSARDQNSGDTDKQYF.

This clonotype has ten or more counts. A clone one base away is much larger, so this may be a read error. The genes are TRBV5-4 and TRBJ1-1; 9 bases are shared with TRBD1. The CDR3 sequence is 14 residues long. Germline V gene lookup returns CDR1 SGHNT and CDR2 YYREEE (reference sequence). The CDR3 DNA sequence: TGTGCCGGCAGAGAGACAGGGGGGGACACTGAAGCTTTCTTT. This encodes CAGRETGGDTEAFF. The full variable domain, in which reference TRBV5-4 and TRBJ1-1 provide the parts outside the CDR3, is ETGVTQSPTHLIKTRGQQVTLRCSSQSGHNTVSWYQQALGQGPQFIFQYYREEENGRGNFPPRFSGLQFPNYSSELNVNALELDDSALYLCAGRETGGDTEAFFGQGTRLTVV.

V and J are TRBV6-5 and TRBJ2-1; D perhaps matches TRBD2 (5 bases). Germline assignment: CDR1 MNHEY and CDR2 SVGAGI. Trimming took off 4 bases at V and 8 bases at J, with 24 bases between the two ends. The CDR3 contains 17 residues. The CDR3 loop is CASSSSAYEGGIDEQFF. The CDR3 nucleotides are TGTGCCAGCAGTTCCAGCGCGTACGAGGGCGGCATAGATGAGCAGTTCTTC.

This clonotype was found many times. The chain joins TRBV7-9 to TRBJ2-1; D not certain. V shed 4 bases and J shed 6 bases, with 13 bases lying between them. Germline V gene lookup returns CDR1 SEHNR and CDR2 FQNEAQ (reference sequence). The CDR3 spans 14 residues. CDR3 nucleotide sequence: TGTGCCAGCAGCTCCCCCCAATCGGGCAATGAGCAGTTCTTC. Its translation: CASSSPQSGNEQFF.

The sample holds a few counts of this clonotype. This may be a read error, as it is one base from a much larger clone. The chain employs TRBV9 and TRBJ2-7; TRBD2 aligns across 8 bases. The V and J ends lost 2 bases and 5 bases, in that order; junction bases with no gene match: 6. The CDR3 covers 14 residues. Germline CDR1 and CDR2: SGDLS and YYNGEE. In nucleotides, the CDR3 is TGTGCCAGCAGCGTTAGCGGGAAGATGGACGAGCAGTACTTC. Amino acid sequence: CASSVSGKMDEQYF.

For the CDR3, the DNA is TGTGCCACCAGGAGATCACTCGGACAGGCCTACTACGAGCAGTACTTC. Amino acid sequence: CATRRSLGQAYYEQYF. This rearrangement joins TRBV15 to TRBJ2-7, with 7 bases aligning to TRBD1. The trim removed 6 bases at V and 3 bases at J, leaving 14 bases unmatched. The CDR3 is 16 amino acids. Germline loops: CDR1 LNHNV, CDR2 YYDKDF (reference sequence).

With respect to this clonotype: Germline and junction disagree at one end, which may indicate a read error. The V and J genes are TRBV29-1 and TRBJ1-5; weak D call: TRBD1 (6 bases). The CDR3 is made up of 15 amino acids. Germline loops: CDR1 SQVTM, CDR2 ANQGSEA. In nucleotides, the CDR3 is TGCAGCGCTAGAGGGGGTAGTGTTGGAAATCAGCCCCAGCACTTT. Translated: CSARGGSVGNQPQHF. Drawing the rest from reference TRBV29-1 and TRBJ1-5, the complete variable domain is SAVISQKPSRDICQRGTSLTIQCQVDSQVTMMFWYRQQPGQSLTLIATANQGSEATYESGFVIDKFPISRPNLTFSTLTVSNMSPEDSSIYLCSARGGSVGNQPQHFGDGTRLSIL.

CDR3 loop: CASRKEGGYEQFF. CDR3 coding DNA: TGTGCCAGCCGCAAAGAGGGGGGATATGAGCAGTTCTTC. The rearrangement links TRBV2 to TRBJ2-1; TRBD1 or TRBD2 may be the D gene (6 bases each). Germline values: CDR1 SNHLY, CDR2 FYNNEI. The CDR3 runs 13 residues. Trimming took 8 bases from V and 8 from J, leaving 16 bases between them.

The CDR3 DNA follows: TGCAGTAATAGTGGAGGGACGGCCGCCTCCTACAATGAGCAGTTCTTC. Amino acids: CSNSGGTAASYNEQFF. The J gene is TRBJ2-1, the V gene TRBV20-1, with D possibly matching TRBD2 (6 bases). This CDR3 is 16 amino acids long. Germline V CDR1 and CDR2: DFQATT, SNEGSKA (reference sequence). Trimming stripped 8 bases from V and 0 bases from J, with 20 bases between.

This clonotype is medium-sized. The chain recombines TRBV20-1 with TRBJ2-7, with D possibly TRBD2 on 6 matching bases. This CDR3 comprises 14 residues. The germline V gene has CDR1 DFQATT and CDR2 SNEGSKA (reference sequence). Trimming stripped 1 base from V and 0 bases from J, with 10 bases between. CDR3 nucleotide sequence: TGCAGTGCTAGAGGGCTAGCGAGCTCCTACGAGCAGTACTTC. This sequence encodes CSARGLASSYEQYF.

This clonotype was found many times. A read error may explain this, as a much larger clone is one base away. CDR3 residues: CARDEGRSTDTQYF. As DNA, the CDR3 is TGTGCCCGCGATGAAGGGAGGAGCACAGATACGCAGTATTTT. The rearrangement joins TRBV7-6 to TRBJ2-3; maybe TRBD2 (6 bases). Per germline, CDR1 SGHVS and CDR2 FNYEAQ. Trimming shortened V by 11 bases and J by 0 bases, and 15 bases separated the two germline ends. There are 14 residues in the CDR3.

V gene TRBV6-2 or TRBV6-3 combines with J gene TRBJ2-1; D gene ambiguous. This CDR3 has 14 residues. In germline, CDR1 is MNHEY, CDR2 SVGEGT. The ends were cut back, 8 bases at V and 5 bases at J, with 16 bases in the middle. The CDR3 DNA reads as TGTGCCAGCGGCGCGCGTACGTTAGACAATGAGCAGTTCTTC. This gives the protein CASGARTLDNEQFF.

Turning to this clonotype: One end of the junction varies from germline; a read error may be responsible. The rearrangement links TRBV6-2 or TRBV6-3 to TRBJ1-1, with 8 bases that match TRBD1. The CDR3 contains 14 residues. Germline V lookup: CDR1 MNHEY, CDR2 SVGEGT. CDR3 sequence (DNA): TGTGCCAGCAGTGCGACAGGGGACAACACTGAAGATTTCTTT. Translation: CASSATGDNTEDFF.

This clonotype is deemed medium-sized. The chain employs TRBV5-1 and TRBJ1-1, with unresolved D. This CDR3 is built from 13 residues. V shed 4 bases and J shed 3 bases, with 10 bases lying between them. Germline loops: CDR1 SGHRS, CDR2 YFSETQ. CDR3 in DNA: TGCGCCAGCAGCGAACTGATATACACTGAAGCTTTCTTT. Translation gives CASSELIYTEAFF. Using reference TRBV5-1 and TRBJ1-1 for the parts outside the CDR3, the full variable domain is KAGVTQTPRYLIKTRGQQVTLSCSPISGHRSVSWYQQTPGQGLQFLFEYFSETQRNKGNFPGRFSGRQFSNSRSEMNVSTLELGDSALYLCASSELIYTEAFFGQGTRLTVV.

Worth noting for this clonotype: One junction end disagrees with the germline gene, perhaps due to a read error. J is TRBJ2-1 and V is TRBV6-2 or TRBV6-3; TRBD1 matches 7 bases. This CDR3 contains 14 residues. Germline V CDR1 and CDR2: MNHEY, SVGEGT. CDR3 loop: CASSYQGDYNEHFF. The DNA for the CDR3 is TGTGCCAGCAGTTATCAGGGGGATTACAATGAGCATTTCTTC.

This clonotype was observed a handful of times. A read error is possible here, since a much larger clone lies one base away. The CDR3 nucleotides read TGCAACGCTGGACAGTCTAACTATGGCTACACCTTC. Its protein is CNAGQSNYGYTF. The gene calls are TRBV29-1 and TRBJ1-2; perhaps TRBD1 as D (6 bases). The CDR3 length is 12 residues. CDR1 and CDR2 from the germline V gene are SQVTM and ANQGSEA.

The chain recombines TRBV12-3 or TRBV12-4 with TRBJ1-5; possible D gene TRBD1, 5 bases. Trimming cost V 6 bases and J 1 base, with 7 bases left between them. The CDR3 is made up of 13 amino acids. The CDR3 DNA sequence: TGTGCCAGCAGCGGGGACAGCAATCAGCCCCAGCATTTT. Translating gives CASSGDSNQPQHF.

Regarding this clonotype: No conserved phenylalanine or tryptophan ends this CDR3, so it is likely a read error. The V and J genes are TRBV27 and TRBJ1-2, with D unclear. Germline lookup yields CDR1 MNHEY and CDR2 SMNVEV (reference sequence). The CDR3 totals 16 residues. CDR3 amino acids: CASINDTSQFNYGYTL. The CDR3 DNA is TGTGCCAGCATAAACGACACGTCCCAATTTAACTACGGCTACACCCTC.

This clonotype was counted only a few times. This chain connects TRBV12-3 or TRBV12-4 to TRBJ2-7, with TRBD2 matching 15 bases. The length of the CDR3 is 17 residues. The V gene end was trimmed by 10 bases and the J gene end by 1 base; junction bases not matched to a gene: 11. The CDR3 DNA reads TGTGCCACCGCATGGACTAGCGGGAGGGCCACTTCCTACGAGCAGTACTTC. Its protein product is CATAWTSGRATSYEQYF.

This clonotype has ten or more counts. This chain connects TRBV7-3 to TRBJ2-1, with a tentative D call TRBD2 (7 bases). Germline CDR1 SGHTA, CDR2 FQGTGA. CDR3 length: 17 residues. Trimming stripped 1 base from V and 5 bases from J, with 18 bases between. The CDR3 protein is CASSLRGGGQGNNEQFF. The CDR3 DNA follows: TGTGCCAGCAGCTTAAGGGGGGGGGGACAAGGCAACAATGAGCAGTTCTTC. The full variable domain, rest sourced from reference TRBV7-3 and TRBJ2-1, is GAGVSQTPSNKVTEKGKYVELRCDPISGHTALYWYRQSLGQGPEFLIYFQGTGAADDSGLPNDRFFAVRPEGSVSTLKIQRTERGDSAVYLCASSLRGGGQGNNEQFFGPGTRLTVL.

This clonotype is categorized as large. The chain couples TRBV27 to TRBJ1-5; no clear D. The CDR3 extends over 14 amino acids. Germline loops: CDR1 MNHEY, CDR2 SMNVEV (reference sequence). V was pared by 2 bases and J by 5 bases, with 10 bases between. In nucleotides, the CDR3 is TGTGCCAGCAGTTTAAGGCAGGAGTATCAGCCCCAGCATTTT. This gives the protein CASSLRQEYQPQHF.

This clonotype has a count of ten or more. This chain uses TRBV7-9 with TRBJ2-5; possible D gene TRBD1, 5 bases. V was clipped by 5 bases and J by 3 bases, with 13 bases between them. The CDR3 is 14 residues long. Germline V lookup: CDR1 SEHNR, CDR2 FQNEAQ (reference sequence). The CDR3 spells CASSPPWGEETQYF. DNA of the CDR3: TGTGCCAGCAGCCCCCCGTGGGGCGAAGAGACCCAGTACTTC.

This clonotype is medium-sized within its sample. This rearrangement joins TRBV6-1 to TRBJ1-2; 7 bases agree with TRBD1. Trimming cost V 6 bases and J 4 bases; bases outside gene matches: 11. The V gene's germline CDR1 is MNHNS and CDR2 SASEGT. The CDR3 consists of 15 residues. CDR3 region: CASRTDREFLYGYTF. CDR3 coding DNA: TGTGCCAGCAGAACAGACAGGGAGTTCCTCTATGGCTACACCTTC.

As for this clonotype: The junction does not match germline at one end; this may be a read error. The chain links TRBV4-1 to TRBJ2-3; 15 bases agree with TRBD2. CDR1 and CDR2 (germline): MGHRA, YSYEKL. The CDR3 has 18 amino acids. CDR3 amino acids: CASIQALGTSGRTGTQYF. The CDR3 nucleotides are TGCGCCAGCATCCAAGCTCTTGGGACTAGCGGGAGGACAGGTACGCAGTATTTT.